This TCR beta chain was retrieved from a study of T cell changes during pregnancy in multiple sclerosis. Profiling relied on immunoSEQ multiplex PCR, and the TCRdb table lists in-frame clones only, not all of them. The table includes roughly 61,000 clones, roughly 90% detected once. This specimen was peripheral blood, taken in the first trimester of pregnancy. This clonotype was obtained from a female donor in good health, enrolled as a control in a pregnancy study.

The CDR3: CASGWRENTEAFF. In nucleotides, the CDR3 is TGTGCCTCGGGGTGGAGGGAGAACACTGAAGCTTTCTTT. The V and J genes are TRBV27 and TRBJ1-1, with D unclear. V was cut by 11 bases and J by 1 base, with 14 bases left in between. This CDR3 has 13 residues. Germline loops: CDR1 MNHEY, CDR2 SMNVEV (reference sequence).